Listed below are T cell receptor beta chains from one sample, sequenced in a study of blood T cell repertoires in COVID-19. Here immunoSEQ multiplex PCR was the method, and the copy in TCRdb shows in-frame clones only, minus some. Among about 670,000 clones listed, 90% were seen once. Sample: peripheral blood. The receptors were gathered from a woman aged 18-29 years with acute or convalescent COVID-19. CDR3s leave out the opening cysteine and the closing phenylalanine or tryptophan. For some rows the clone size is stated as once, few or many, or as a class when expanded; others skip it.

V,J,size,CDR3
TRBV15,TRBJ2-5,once,ATSRQRGGGETQY
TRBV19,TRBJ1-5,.,ASSIDRTGLNQPQH
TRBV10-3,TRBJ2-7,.,AISVGQGFTYEQY
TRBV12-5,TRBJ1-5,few,ASGLSGNQPQH
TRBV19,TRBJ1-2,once,ASSIAAGANYGYT
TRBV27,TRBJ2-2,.,ASSPYTGELF
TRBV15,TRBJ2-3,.,ATSRLAGAPVADTQY
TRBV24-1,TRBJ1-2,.,ATSEPGTGGGYT
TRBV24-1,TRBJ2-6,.,ATSDPARAGANVLT
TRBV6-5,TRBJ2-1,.,ASRTTGYNEQF
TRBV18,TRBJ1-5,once,ASSRGGASNQPQH
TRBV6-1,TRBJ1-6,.,ASSEPRTGRSPLH
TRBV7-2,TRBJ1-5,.,ASSLTGNREPQH
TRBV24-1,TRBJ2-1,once,ATSDLGGGVSEQF
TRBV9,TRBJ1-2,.,ASSPRTGDNYGYT
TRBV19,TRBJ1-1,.,ASTWDRRNTEAF
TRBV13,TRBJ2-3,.,ASSDRGSTDTQY
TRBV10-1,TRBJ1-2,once,ASSERQNYGYT
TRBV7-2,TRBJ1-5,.,ASSLEGWGRSNQPQH
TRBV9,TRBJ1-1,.,ASSPHRAYTEAF
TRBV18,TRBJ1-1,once,ASSLQRDSTEAF
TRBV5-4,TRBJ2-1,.,ASSPDRGNEQF
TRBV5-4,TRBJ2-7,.,ASSLDGGAYEQY
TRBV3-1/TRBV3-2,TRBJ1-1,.,ASSQLAPRGGTEAF
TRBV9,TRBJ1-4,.,ASSAWGQVGSGNEKLF
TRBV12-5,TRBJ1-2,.,ASGLVLARQGDYGYT
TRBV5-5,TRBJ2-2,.,ASSRGTGELF